These 13 T cell receptor beta chains were sequenced from one sample in a study of blood T cell repertoires in COVID-19. The method was immunoSEQ multiplex PCR; TCRdb's version includes in-frame clones alone and lacks a portion of them. The data show 250,000 to 300,000 clones, with 86% seen just once and 3% held by the top ten. Sequenced input: peripheral blood. These receptors originate from a woman in her 30s with active or convalescent COVID-19.

This rearrangement joins TRBV3-1 (or the pseudogene TRBV3-2) to TRBJ1-2, with D possibly matching TRBD1 (6 bases). V shed 0 bases and J shed 8 bases, with 13 bases lying between them. The CDR3 is 14 residues long. Per the germline V gene, CDR1 is LGHDT and CDR2 is YNNKEL (reference sequence). In DNA form, the CDR3 reads TGTGCCAGCAGCCAAGAGCAGGGGCAGAGGGGCTACACCTTC. It is translated as CASSQEQGQRGYTF.

V usage is TRBV27 and J usage is TRBJ1-2; the D gene is possibly TRBD1 (6 bases). Germline CDR1 and CDR2: MNHEY and SMNVEV (reference sequence). This CDR3 region has 15 residues. V dropped 2 bases and J dropped 0 bases, with 10 bases sitting between them. CDR3: CASSLRQGTNYGYTF. CDR3 nucleotide sequence: TGTGCCAGCAGTTTACGGCAGGGGACTAACTATGGCTACACCTTC.

This clone has more than one count but fewer than ten. The V gene is TRBV6-4, the J gene TRBJ1-6; no firm D call. This CDR3 region has 15 residues. The V end was cut by 9 bases, the J end by 0 bases, with 12 bases between. CDR1 is MRHNA, CDR2 SNTAGT, per germline. Here the CDR3 reads CASPTYSSYNSPLHF. DNA of the CDR3: TGTGCCAGTCCAACGTACAGCTCCTATAATTCACCCCTCCACTTT.

The chain couples TRBV15 to TRBJ1-5, with 7 bases identical to TRBD1. The V and J ends lost 4 bases and 10 bases, in that order; junction bases with no gene match: 7. CDR3 length equals 13 residues. Germline loops: CDR1 LNHNV, CDR2 YYDKDF (reference sequence). This CDR3 is CATSIFRGSPQHF. The CDR3 nucleotides read TGTGCCACCAGCATCTTCAGGGGGAGTCCCCAGCATTTT.

CDR3 nucleotide sequence: TGTGCCAGCAGTCAAAACCGACAGGGAAGGACTGAAGCTTTCTTT. Protein sequence: CASSQNRQGRTEAFF. This chain connects TRBV3-1 (or the pseudogene TRBV3-2) to TRBJ1-1; TRBD1 matches 7 bases. Trimming cost V 6 bases and J 5 bases; bases outside gene matches: 12. The CDR3 sequence is 15 residues long. Germline V gene lookup returns CDR1 LGHDT and CDR2 YNNKEL (reference sequence).

This chain joins TRBV19 and TRBJ2-3; 7 bases line up with TRBD2. CDR3 length: 15 amino acids. The trim removed 0 bases at V and 1 base at J, leaving 1 base unmatched. Germline values: CDR1 LNHDA, CDR2 SQIVND (reference sequence). CDR3 sequence reads: CASSIEAGGTDTQYF. The DNA of the CDR3 is TGTGCCAGTAGTATAGAGGCGGGGGGCACAGATACGCAGTATTTT.

The J gene is TRBJ1-2, the V gene TRBV13, with D possibly TRBD1 on 6 matching bases. Trimming pared 0 bases from V and 4 bases from J, leaving 12 bases between. Germline CDR1 and CDR2: PRHDT and FYEKMQ (reference sequence). The length of the CDR3 is 15 residues. For the CDR3, the DNA is TGTGCCAGCAGCTTAGGACAGGGCGAACCCTATGGCTACACCTTC. It is translated as CASSLGQGEPYGYTF.

This clone was observed once. The chain couples TRBV28 to TRBJ1-6; TRBD1 aligns across 10 bases. Germline V CDR1 and CDR2: MDHEN, SYDVKM. With V trimmed by 5 bases and J by 7 bases, 8 bases remained unmatched. The CDR3 consists of 16 residues. The CDR3 DNA reads TGTGCCAGCAGTCTACTGACAGGGGGCGGAAATTCACCCCTCCACTTT. Translating it yields CASSLLTGGGNSPLHF.

CDR3 protein: CASSPRDSGNTIYF. The CDR3 coding sequence is TGTGCCAGCAGCCCGAGGGACTCTGGAAACACCATATATTTT. V is TRBV5-8 and J is TRBJ1-3, with D unresolved. Germline lookup yields CDR1 SGHTS and CDR2 YDEGEE. This CDR3 is built from 14 residues. The V end lost 4 bases, the J end lost 0 bases, and 8 bases lay between the germline ends.

The chain links TRBV5-1 to TRBJ1-3; D is possibly TRBD1 (5 bases). CDR3 length: 16 residues. V lost 1 base, J lost 0 bases, and 11 bases lay in between. Looked up from germline, CDR1 is SGHRS and CDR2 is YFSETQ. This chain's CDR3 is CASSLYRPSSGNTIYF. The CDR3 nucleotides are TGCGCCAGCAGCTTGTACAGGCCCAGCTCTGGAAACACCATATATTTT.

The chain joins TRBV10-3 to TRBJ1-3; 7 bases line up with TRBD1. Germline V gene sequence: CDR1 ENHRY, CDR2 SYGVKD. The CDR3 has 16 residues. Trimming took 3 bases from V and 3 from J; bases not matched to a gene: 8. The DNA for the CDR3 is TGTGCCATCAGTGATACGAGACAGGGTTATGGAAACACCATATATTTT. This encodes CAISDTRQGYGNTIYF.

The chain recombines TRBV20-1 with TRBJ1-3; D perhaps matches TRBD1 (5 bases). Germline V CDR1 and CDR2: DFQATT, SNEGSKA (reference sequence). The V and J ends lost 3 bases and 0 bases respectively, with 12 bases between them. The CDR3 covers 15 residues. This CDR3 is CSASAGHDSGNTIYF. Written as DNA, the CDR3 is TGCAGTGCTAGTGCAGGGCACGACTCTGGAAACACCATATATTTT.

V is TRBV4-3 and J is TRBJ1-6; D not certain. Germline V gives CDR1 LGHNA, CDR2 YSLEER. V was pared by 2 bases and J by 9 bases, with 23 bases between. The CDR3 has 18 residues. The CDR3 region has the DNA TGCGCCAGCAGCCAAACCCCGGGTCTCGTTGGTGGCACTTCACCCCTCCACTTT. Its protein is CASSQTPGLVGGTSPLHF.